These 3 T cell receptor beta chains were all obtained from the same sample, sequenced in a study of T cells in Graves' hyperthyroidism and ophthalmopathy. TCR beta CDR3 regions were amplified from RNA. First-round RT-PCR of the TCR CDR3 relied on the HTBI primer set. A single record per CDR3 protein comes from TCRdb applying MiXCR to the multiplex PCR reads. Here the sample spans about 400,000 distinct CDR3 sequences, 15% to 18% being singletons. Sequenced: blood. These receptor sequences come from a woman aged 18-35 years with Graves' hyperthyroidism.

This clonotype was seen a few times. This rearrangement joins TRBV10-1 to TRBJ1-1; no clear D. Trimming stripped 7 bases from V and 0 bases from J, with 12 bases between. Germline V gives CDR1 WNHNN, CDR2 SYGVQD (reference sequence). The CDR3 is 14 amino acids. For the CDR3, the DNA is TGCGCCAGCATCGAGCAGTTCATGAACACTGAAGCTTTCTTT. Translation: CASIEQFMNTEAFF.

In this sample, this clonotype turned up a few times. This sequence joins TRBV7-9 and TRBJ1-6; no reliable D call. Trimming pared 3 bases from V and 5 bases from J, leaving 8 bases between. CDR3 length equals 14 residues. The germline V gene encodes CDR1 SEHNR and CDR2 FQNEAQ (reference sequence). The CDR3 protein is CASSFGRNNSPLHF. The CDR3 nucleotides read TGTGCCAGCAGCTTTGGCAGAAATAATTCACCCCTCCACTTT.

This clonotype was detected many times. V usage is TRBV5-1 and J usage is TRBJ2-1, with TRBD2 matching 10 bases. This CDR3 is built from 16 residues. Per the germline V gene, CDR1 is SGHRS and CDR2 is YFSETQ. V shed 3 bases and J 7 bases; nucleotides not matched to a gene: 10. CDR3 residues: CASSSRSGGASNEQFF. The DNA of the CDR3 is TGCGCCAGCAGCTCGCGGAGCGGGGGGGCCTCGAATGAGCAGTTCTTC.